Given below is one T cell receptor beta chain in context. Assay used: immunoSEQ multiplex PCR; TCRdb lists only in-frame clones, some missing. The sample lists 75,000 to 80,000 clones; about 92% were seen once. The CDR3 consists of 16 residues. Trimming stripped 2 bases from V and 3 bases from J, with 17 bases between. The germline gives CDR1 SGHTA, CDR2 FQGTGA. These data come from a study of brain T cells in children with intractable seizures. The rearrangement links TRBV7-3 to TRBJ2-7; D call uncertain. The source is a boy in the first two years of life with tuberous sclerosis and intractable seizures. The sequencing used peripheral blood, collected at surgery. The CDR3 bases are TGTGCCAGCAGCTTAGGTCAGGCTTCTTCGAACTACGAGCAGTACTTC. Translation gives CASSLGQASSNYEQYF. Full variable domain (remainder filled in from reference TRBV7-3 and TRBJ2-7): GAGVSQTPSNKVTEKGKYVELRCDPISGHTALYWYRQSLGQGPEFLIYFQGTGAADDSGLPNDRFFAVRPEGSVSTLKIQRTERGDSAVYLCASSLGQASSNYEQYFGPGTRLTVT.